This TCR beta chain came from a study of beta chain features in type 1 diabetes. In the case of this clone: Antigen specificity is unknown.

Germline CDR1 SGHAT, CDR2 FQNNGV. J lost 6 bases, V lost 6 bases, and 14 bases had no gene match. This CDR3 has 16 residues. Findings of the study overall: Here, the possible influence of HLA type (on TCRB rearrangement) remained unresolved. The study found fewer insertions and more deletions at VDJ junctions in type 1 diabetes patients. Shorter TCRB CDR3s, moderately but significantly so, were found in Type 1 diabetes patients in all four CD4+ subsets.

cDNA synthesis used the whole RNA isolate, giving expressed TCRB sequences. Naive, central memory and regulatory T cell samples came to a mean of about 4 million reads. Some clones are missing from TCRdb's copy, which holds only in-frame ones; the method was immunoSEQ multiplex PCR. The table includes some 640,000 clones, over 13% detected once. This chain links TRBV11-2 with TRBJ2-1; 7 positions agree with TRBD1. Source material: naive CD4+ T cells from blood. This TCR was recovered from a man in his late teens or twenties with type 1 diabetes. DNA of the CDR3: TGTGCCAGCAGGTTAATACCGGGACAGCTAGGCAATGAGCAGTTCTTC. Translated: CASRLIPGQLGNEQFF. Drawing the rest from reference TRBV11-2 and TRBJ2-1, the complete variable domain is EAGVAQSPRYKIIEKRQSVAFWCNPISGHATLYWYQQILGQGPKLLIQFQNNGVVDDSQLPKDRFSAERLKGVDSTLKIQPAKLEDSAVYLCASRLIPGQLGNEQFFGPGTRLTVL.